These T cell receptor beta chains were read from a single sample in a study of cytomegalovirus exposure and HLA in healthy donors. The assay was immunoSEQ multiplex PCR, and TCRdb's table has in-frame clones only and misses some. Among roughly 180,000 clones, under 9.5% were seen once, and the ten largest hold 1% to 1.5%. The specimen sequenced was PBMCs. The receptor source for this set is a woman in her twenties or thirties in good health and CMV-seropositive. Both conserved end residues are part of each CDR3. The order of the fields is J gene, V gene, D gene, clone size, CDR3 DNA, CDR3 protein. A D gene is named only where the DNA matches it firmly. Expanded clones get a size class; other rows say once, few or many, or leave the size out.

TRBJ1-2 TRBV7-2 TRBD1 . TGTGCCAGCAGCTTAGATATGACAGGGGGACGAGACTATGGCTACACCTTC CASSLDMTGGRDYGYTF
TRBJ1-6 TRBV5-6 TRBD1 . TGTGCCAGCGTCGAGACAGGGTCCTATAATTCACCCCTCCACTTT CASVETGSYNSPLHF
TRBJ2-3 TRBV7-9 TRBD2 . TGTGCCAGCAGCCTGACCTTTAGCGGGAGGGGTAACACAGATACGCAGTATTTT CASSLTFSGRGNTDTQYF
TRBJ1-5 TRBV6-5 . . TGTGCCAGCAGCCGAGGACAGCTCAATCAGCCCCAGCATTTT CASSRGQLNQPQHF
TRBJ2-2 TRBV19 TRBD2 few TGTGCCAGTACCGATGGATTCGGGGGGTGGAACACCGGGGAGCTGTTTTTT CASTDGFGGWNTGELFF
TRBJ2-1 TRBV2 TRBD2 few TGTGCCAGCAGGGATAGCGGGAGGGCCCTCCACAATGAGCAGTTCTTC CASRDSGRALHNEQFF
TRBJ2-3 TRBV18 TRBD1 . TGTGCCAGCTCACCACCGGGACAGGTGCAAGATACGCAGTATTTT CASSPPGQVQDTQYF
TRBJ2-1 TRBV9 . . TGTGCCAGCAGCGTGGGCCTTTCCTCCTACAATGAGCAGTTCTTC CASSVGLSSYNEQFF
TRBJ2-3 TRBV30 TRBD2 few TGTGCCTGGAGCGAAGGGAGACTAGCGGGAGGGCCGACAGATACGCAGTATTTT CAWSEGRLAGGPTDTQYF
TRBJ2-7 TRBV5-6 TRBD2 few TGTGCCAGCAGCTTTCTAGCGGGAGTCTACGAGCAGTACTTC CASSFLAGVYEQYF
TRBJ1-2 TRBV25-1 TRBD1 . TGTGCCAGCAGTGACCGGACAGGGAGCGGCTACACCTTC CASSDRTGSGYTF
TRBJ2-7 TRBV6-6 . . TGTGCCAGCAGTTACTCGTTAGACAGAGTCTACGAGCAGTACTTC CASSYSLDRVYEQYF
TRBJ2-1 TRBV5-1 TRBD1 . TGCGCCAGCAGCCCTGGGGACAGGGCCTACAATGAGCAGTTCTTC CASSPGDRAYNEQFF
TRBJ2-2 TRBV5-1 TRBD2 . TGCGCCAGCAGCCCCAGACTTCCCGGGAGGGTAACCGGGGAGCTGTTTTTT CASSPRLPGRVTGELFF
TRBJ2-7 TRBV4-1 . few TGCGCCAGCAGCCAAGAGGCCAGGACCTACGAGCAGTACTTC CASSQEARTYEQYF
TRBJ2-7 TRBV19 TRBD1 few TGTGCCAGTAGTACCCAGACCGGGACAGGCTACGAGCAGTACTTC CASSTQTGTGYEQYF
TRBJ2-1 TRBV10-1 . few TGCGCCAGCAGTGAGTATCCCAGCGGAGCCTACAATGAGCAGTTCTTC CASSEYPSGAYNEQFF
TRBJ2-1 TRBV4-1 TRBD2 few TGCGCCAGCAGCCAAGGACTAGCGGGCACTTATACCTACAATGAGCAGTTCTTC CASSQGLAGTYTYNEQFF
TRBJ2-7 TRBV7-2 . . TGTGCCAGCAGCTTAGAATTTCCTTCGAGGGAGCAGTACTTC CASSLEFPSREQYF
TRBJ2-1 TRBV5-4 TRBD2 . TGTGCCAGCAGGGCCGGGGTCCCGGGAGGTGAGAATGAGCAGTTCTTC CASRAGVPGGENEQFF
TRBJ1-2 TRBV28 . few TGTGCCAGCCCGCTACCTACAGGGCATTTTAACTATGGCTACACCTTC CASPLPTGHFNYGYTF
TRBJ1-5 TRBV5-1 . few TGCGCCAGCAGCTTGTCCCCCGGACAGTTCAATCAGCCCCAGCATTTT CASSLSPGQFNQPQHF
TRBJ2-1 TRBV2 TRBD2 few TGTGCCAGCAGATTCAGAAGCGGGAGCACCTACAATGAGCAGTTCTTC CASRFRSGSTYNEQFF
TRBJ1-1 TRBV18 . . TGTGCCAGCTCACCACAGGGGGGCGGGAGGCCTATGAACACTGAAGCTTTCTTT CASSPQGGGRPMNTEAFF
TRBJ2-3 TRBV29-1 . . TGCAGCGTTGAACTGGGCGTGGGGGGGCTTTTTGGGGCAGATACGCAGTATTTT CSVELGVGGLFGADTQYF